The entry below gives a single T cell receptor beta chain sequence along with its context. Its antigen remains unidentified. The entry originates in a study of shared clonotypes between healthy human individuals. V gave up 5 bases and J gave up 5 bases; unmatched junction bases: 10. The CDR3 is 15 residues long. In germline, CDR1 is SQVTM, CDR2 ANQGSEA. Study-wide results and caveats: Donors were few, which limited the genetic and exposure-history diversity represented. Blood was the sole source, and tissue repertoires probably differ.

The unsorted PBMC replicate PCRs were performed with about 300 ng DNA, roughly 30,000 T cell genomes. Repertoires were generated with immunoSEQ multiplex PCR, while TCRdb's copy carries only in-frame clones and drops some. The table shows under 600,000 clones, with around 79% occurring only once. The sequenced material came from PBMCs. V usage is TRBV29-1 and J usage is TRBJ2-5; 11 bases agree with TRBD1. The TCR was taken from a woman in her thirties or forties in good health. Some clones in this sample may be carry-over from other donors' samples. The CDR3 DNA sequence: TGCAGCGTTCGCCGACTGGGACAGGGGGTCGAGACCCAGTACTTC. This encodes CSVRRLGQGVETQYF.